This T cell receptor beta chain was identified in a study of blood T cells in healthy people across ages. This clonotype turned up a few times. The antigen remains undetermined. Sequence at one end of the junction differs from germline and may be a read error. Together with a sample-barcoded 5' primer, a J-beta primer mix was included in a second PCR lasting about 7 to 12 cycles. Each CDR3 protein is one row after TCRdb ran MiXCR on the 5' RACE reads. The sample gives 650,000 to 800,000 distinct CDR3 sequences, roughly 44% of which show up once; about a fifth is in the top ten. The CDR3 has 15 residues. Per the germline V gene, CDR1 is SEHNR and CDR2 is FQNEAQ (reference sequence). The study, taken as a whole, reports: PBMCs that were unsorted prevented a conclusive naive versus antigen-experienced comparison. Both naive CD4+ cell counts and diversity were greater in long-lived donors than in aged donors. The study lacked donor CMV status, which possibly confounded expanded clonotype changes.

V and J are TRBV7-9 and TRBJ2-3; tentatively, D is TRBD1 (5 bases). The TCR comes from a man aged 55 to 70 in good health. The sample comprised blood. The CDR3 DNA reads as TGTGCCAGTAGCTTAACCAGGGTAGAAACAGATACGCAGTATTTT. Protein product: CASSLTRVETDTQYF.